This passage covers 22 T cell receptor beta chains from one sample sequenced in a study of breast tumors, draining lymph nodes, adjacent tissues. TCRdb ran MiXCR on the multiplex PCR reads and lists one entry per CDR3 protein. The repertoire includes fewer than 140,000 distinct CDR3 sequences, about 31% of them detected once, and approximately 5% sits in the top ten. Samples came from axillary lymph nodes draining the breast cancer. Sequencing input: axillary lymph node tissue. The receptors were gathered from a female donor with breast cancer. Some clones in this sample may be carry-over from other donors' samples.

At least ten counts were recorded for this clonotype. The gene calls are TRBV6-1 and TRBJ2-5, with TRBD2 matching over 12 bases. V was clipped by 7 bases and J by 3 bases; unmatched bases: 9. The CDR3 is 16 amino acids. Germline V gene lookup returns CDR1 MNHNS and CDR2 SASEGT. As DNA, the CDR3 is TGTGCCAGCACCCCTTTCCTAGCGGGGGGGGAAGAGACCCAGTACTTC. Protein: CASTPFLAGGEETQYF.

As to this clonotype: The conserved final phenylalanine or tryptophan is absent from the CDR3, which likely points to a read error. This rearrangement joins TRBV5-6 to TRBJ2-5; D might be TRBD1 (6 bases). CDR1 is SGHDT, CDR2 YYEEEE, per germline. The ends were cut back, 4 bases at V and 4 bases at J, with 11 bases in the middle. This CDR3 has 13 residues. In DNA form, the CDR3 reads TGTGCCAGCAGCAAATCAGGGGCAGAGACCCAGTACCTC. The encoded protein is CASSKSGAETQYL.

This clonotype occurred many times. This chain connects TRBV6-6 to TRBJ2-5, with 7 bases identical to TRBD2. This CDR3 spans 13 amino acids. Per the germline V gene, CDR1 is MNHNY and CDR2 is SVGAGI (reference sequence). J was trimmed by 9 bases and V by 5 bases; bases with no gene match: 9. The CDR3 spells CASSHGTMEAQYF. The DNA for the CDR3 is TGTGCCAGCAGTCACGGGACTATGGAGGCCCAGTACTTC.

This clonotype was found many times. The chain has TRBV4-1 and TRBJ1-2; 7 bases map to TRBD1. J gave up 7 bases and V 0 bases, and 14 bases lay outside the gene matches. The germline V gene encodes CDR1 MGHRA and CDR2 YSYEKL. The CDR3 totals 17 residues. CDR3 protein: CASSQDARGGLVGGYTF. CDR3 bases: TGCGCCAGCAGCCAAGACGCAAGAGGGGGCTTAGTAGGTGGCTACACCTTC.

This clonotype was observed many times. The chain is built from TRBV7-2 and TRBJ1-5; perhaps TRBD1 as D (6 bases). V was pared by 3 bases and J by 0 bases, with 12 bases between. The CDR3 has 16 residues. Germline CDR1 is SGHTA and CDR2 is FQGNSA. The CDR3 reads CASSFTPGVSNQPQHF. The CDR3 DNA is TGTGCCAGCAGCTTTACTCCAGGGGTTAGCAATCAGCCCCAGCATTTT.

This clonotype was counted a few times. This chain connects TRBV5-1 to TRBJ1-1; TRBD1 agrees at 8 bases. The CDR3 length is 14 residues. Per the germline V gene, CDR1 is SGHRS and CDR2 is YFSETQ. The ends lost 4 bases at V and 5 bases at J; junction bases unmatched: 7. The CDR3: CASSTGQGTTEAFF. Written as DNA, the CDR3 is TGCGCCAGCAGCACAGGACAGGGAACAACTGAAGCTTTCTTT.

This clonotype was counted ten times or more. The CDR3 sequence is CASSIQGLANTGELFF. CDR3 bases: TGTGCCAGCAGTATCCAGGGGCTCGCGAACACCGGGGAGCTGTTTTTT. V usage is TRBV6-1 and J usage is TRBJ2-2, with a possible D match to TRBD1 (6 bases). Germline V CDR1 and CDR2: MNHNS, SASEGT. This CDR3 contains 16 residues. Trimming stripped 5 bases from V and 0 bases from J, with 13 bases between.

This clonotype came up many times. This chain connects TRBV6-2 or TRBV6-3 to TRBJ1-5, with D uncertain. The CDR3 runs to 16 residues. V was cut by 2 bases and J by 3 bases, with 14 bases left in between. Germline V CDR1 and CDR2: MNHEY, SVGEGT. CDR3 amino acids: CASSYAKRNTNQPQHF. CDR3 sequence (DNA): TGTGCCAGCAGTTACGCCAAGCGGAATACCAATCAGCCCCAGCATTTT.

In this sample, this clonotype turned up many times. This chain uses TRBV20-1 with TRBJ2-5, with 12 bases aligning to TRBD2. Germline CDR1 DFQATT, CDR2 SNEGSKA (reference sequence). The CDR3 spans 17 residues. With V trimmed by 0 bases and J by 4 bases, 9 bases remained unmatched. CDR3: CSARDSGLAGGRETQYF. Here the CDR3 DNA reads TGCAGTGCTAGAGATTCGGGGCTAGCGGGGGGGCGAGAGACCCAGTACTTC.

This clonotype was detected many times. DNA for the CDR3: TGTGCCAGCAGCTTGGGACGGAACTATGGCTACACCTTC. This sequence encodes CASSLGRNYGYTF. The gene calls are TRBV5-5 and TRBJ1-2; D gene ambiguous. Trimming left V 0 bases short and J 2 bases short, with 5 bases between. Germline loops: CDR1 SGHKS, CDR2 YYEKEE (reference sequence). This CDR3 has 13 amino acids.

In its sample, this clonotype was seen once. A much larger clonotype is one base distant, so this may be a read error. The rearrangement joins TRBV7-2 to TRBJ1-3; D is possibly TRBD1 (6 bases). Germline CDR1 SGHTA, CDR2 FQGNSA. The CDR3 runs 15 residues. The DNA of the CDR3 is TGTGCCAGCAGCTTAGGGGGGGCGGCTGGAAACACCACATATTTT. It encodes CASSLGGAAGNTTYF.

This clonotype was counted at least ten times. The CDR3 region is CASSYSSGEFTNEQFF. The CDR3 nucleotides read TGTGCCAGCAGTTACTCGTCTGGAGAATTCACCAATGAGCAGTTCTTC. V and J are TRBV6-5 and TRBJ2-1, with D hard to call. Per the germline V gene, CDR1 is MNHEY and CDR2 is SVGAGI. Trimming removed 0 bases from V and 6 bases from J, with 15 bases in between. The CDR3 totals 16 residues.

V gene TRBV7-2 combines with J gene TRBJ2-3; perhaps D is TRBD1 or TRBD2 (6 bases each). This CDR3 contains 14 residues. The germline V gene encodes CDR1 SGHTA and CDR2 FQGNSA. V lost 5 bases and J lost 3, with 12 bases in between. The CDR3 reads CASSPRGTTDTQYF. The CDR3 bases are TGTGCCAGCAGCCCAAGGGGGACTACAGATACGCAGTATTTT.

The table lists this clonotype with many counts. The chain carries TRBV5-1 and TRBJ2-2; no reliable D call. V dropped 4 bases and J dropped 3 bases, with 7 bases sitting between them. Germline V gives CDR1 SGHRS, CDR2 YFSETQ. CDR3 length equals 13 residues. As DNA, the CDR3 is TGCGCCAGCAGCCTGGCGTACACCGGGGAGCTGTTTTTT. Its protein is CASSLAYTGELFF.

In this sample, this clonotype turned up many times. A much larger clone sits a single nucleotide away, making a read error possible. The chain has TRBV7-9 and TRBJ2-3; 9 bases line up with TRBD2. CDR1 is SEHNR and CDR2 is FQNEAQ in the germline V gene (reference sequence). The CDR3 has 17 residues. CDR3 nucleotide sequence: TGTGCCAGCAGCCCTTGGGCTAGCGGGGACCGCACAGATCCGCAGTATTTT. The encoded protein is CASSPWASGDRTDPQYF.

In this sample, this clonotype turned up many times. The genes are TRBV7-2 and TRBJ1-3, with D unresolved. The CDR3 runs to 15 residues. V lost 1 base and J lost 0, with 7 bases in between. The germline V gene has CDR1 SGHTA and CDR2 FQGNSA. CDR3 in amino acids: CASSLVHSSGNTIYF. The CDR3 DNA reads as TGTGCCAGCAGCTTAGTCCACAGCTCTGGAAACACCATATATTTT.

This clonotype showed up just a few times. The rearrangement links TRBV27 to TRBJ2-3; D is unresolved. The germline V and J ends were trimmed by 2 bases and 2 bases, with 5 bases remaining between them. The CDR3 runs to 13 residues. Per germline, CDR1 MNHEY and CDR2 SMNVEV (reference sequence). The CDR3 region is CASSLVNTDTQYF. CDR3 DNA sequence: TGTGCCAGCAGTTTAGTAAACACAGATACGCAGTATTTT.

A word on this clonotype: The junction departs from the called germline gene at one end, perhaps through a read error. The chain couples TRBV20-1 to TRBJ2-1; D not certain. Germline CDR1 is DFQATT and CDR2 is SNEGSKA (reference sequence). CDR3 length equals 13 residues. The CDR3 DNA reads as TGCAGTGCGGTCGCCAGCTCCTACAATGCGCAGTTCTTC. It is translated as CSAVASSYNAQFF.

This clonotype was counted ten times or more. This chain connects TRBV18 to TRBJ2-2, with TRBD2 identical over 7 bases. Germline values: CDR1 KGHSH, CDR2 LQKENI. V dropped 2 bases and J dropped 4; count of bases not matched to a gene: 7. The CDR3 loop spans 16 amino acids. Here the CDR3 reads CASSPFPSGGTGELFF. The CDR3 nucleotides are TGTGCCAGCTCACCATTTCCTAGCGGAGGCACCGGGGAGCTGTTTTTT.

The chain has TRBV20-1 and TRBJ2-2, with 9 bases that match TRBD2. Trimming at V came to 3 bases and at J to 4 bases, leaving 6 bases not matched to a gene. The V gene's germline CDR1 is DFQATT and CDR2 SNEGSKA (reference sequence). The CDR3 has 15 residues. CDR3 DNA sequence: TGCAGTGCTAGGGTTGGCGGGAGGGCCACCGGGGAGCTGTTTTTT. Translated, it gives CSARVGGRATGELFF.

With respect to this clonotype: The DNA is left out, because the CDR3 cannot be placed on it with certainty; the CDR3 is given as TCRdb lists it. This sequence joins TRBV25-1 and TRBJ1-4; TRBD1 was called by the table and not checked on the DNA. The CDR3 extends over 16 residues, inclusive of both ends. CDR1 is MGHDK, CDR2 SYGVNS, per germline. CDR3 amino acids: CASSEWGEGTNKKFFF.

Many counts were recorded for this clonotype. V is TRBV6-1 and J is TRBJ1-3, with D uncertain. The CDR3 is made up of 14 amino acids. Germline CDR1 reads MNHNS; CDR2 reads SASEGT. V was trimmed by 3 bases and J by 1 base, leaving 7 bases between them. The CDR3 reads CASSDGVSGNTIYF. CDR3 DNA sequence: TGTGCCAGCAGTGACGGCGTTTCTGGAAACACCATATATTTT.